This TCR beta chain was observed in a study of CD8+ T cells in alopecia areata. Treatment defined: oral pan-JAK inhibitor, 5-10 mg twice daily. Peripheral blood and lesional scalp punch biopsies came from alopecia areata patients. RNA extraction and reverse transcription yielded cDNA as sequencing template. Data came from immunoSEQ multiplex PCR; TCRdb stores just in-frame clones and leaves some out. Of 95,000 to 100,000 clones listed, 61% were seen once; the top ten hold around 15%. The CDR3 has 15 residues. Per the germline V gene, CDR1 is SGHRS and CDR2 is YFSETQ. V was trimmed by 6 bases and J by 6 bases, leaving 19 bases between them.

The origin of this receptor is a human donor with alopecia areata. The J gene is TRBJ2-1, the V gene TRBV5-1, with D possibly matching TRBD2 (5 bases). The sequences come from CD8+ T cells sorted from blood, collected at week 4, from a patient treated with tofacitinib. CDR3 coding DNA: TGCGCCAGCACCGGACTTGGCGCCTGGGGCAATGAGCAGTTCTTC. Its translation: CASTGLGAWGNEQFF.